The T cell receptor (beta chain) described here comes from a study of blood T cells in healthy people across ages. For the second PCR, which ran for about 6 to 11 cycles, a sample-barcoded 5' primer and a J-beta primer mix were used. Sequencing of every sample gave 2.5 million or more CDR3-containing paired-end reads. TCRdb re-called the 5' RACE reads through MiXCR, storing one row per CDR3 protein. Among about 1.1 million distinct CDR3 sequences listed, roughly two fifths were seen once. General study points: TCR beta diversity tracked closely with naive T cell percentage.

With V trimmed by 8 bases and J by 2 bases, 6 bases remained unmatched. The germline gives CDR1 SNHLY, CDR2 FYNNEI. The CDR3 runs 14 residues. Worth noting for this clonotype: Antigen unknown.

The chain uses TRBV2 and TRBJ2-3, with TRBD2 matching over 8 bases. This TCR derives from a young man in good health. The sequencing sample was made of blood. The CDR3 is CASVGTRDTDTQYF. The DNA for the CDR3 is TGTGCCAGCGTAGGGACTAGAGACACAGATACGCAGTATTTT. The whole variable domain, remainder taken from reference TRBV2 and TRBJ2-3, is EPEVTQTPSHQVTQMGQEVILRCVPISNHLYFYWYRQILGQKVEFLVSFYNNEISEKSEIFDDQFSVERPDGSNFTLKIRSTKLEDSAMYFCASVGTRDTDTQYFGPGTRLTVL.